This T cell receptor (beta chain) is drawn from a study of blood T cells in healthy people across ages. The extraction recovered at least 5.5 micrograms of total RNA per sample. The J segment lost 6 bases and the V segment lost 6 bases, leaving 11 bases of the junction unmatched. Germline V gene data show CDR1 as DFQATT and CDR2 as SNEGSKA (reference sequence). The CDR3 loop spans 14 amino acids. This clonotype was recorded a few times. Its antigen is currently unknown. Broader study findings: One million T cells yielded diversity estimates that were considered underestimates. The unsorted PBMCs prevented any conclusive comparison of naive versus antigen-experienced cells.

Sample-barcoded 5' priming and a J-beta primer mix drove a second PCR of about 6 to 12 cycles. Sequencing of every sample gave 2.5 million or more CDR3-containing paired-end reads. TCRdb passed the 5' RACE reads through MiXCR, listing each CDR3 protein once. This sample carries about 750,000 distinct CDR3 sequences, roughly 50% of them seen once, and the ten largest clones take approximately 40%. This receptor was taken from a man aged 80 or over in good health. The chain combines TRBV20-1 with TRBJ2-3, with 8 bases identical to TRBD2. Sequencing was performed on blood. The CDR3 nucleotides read TGCAGTGCCCCCCCGGTAGCGGGATACGATACGCAGTATTTT. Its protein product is CSAPPVAGYDTQYF.